The 10 T cell receptor beta chains below were found in one sample sequenced in a study of blood T cell repertoires in COVID-19. Clones were read by immunoSEQ multiplex PCR, and TCRdb kept only the in-frame ones, dropping some. The sample yields around 430,000 clones, just under 90% seen once. The sample comprised PBMCs or T cells enriched from blood (not recorded which). These receptors all come from a woman between 50 and 59 years old who had recovered from COVID-19.

The chain recombines TRBV28 with TRBJ1-4; 9 nucleotides line up with TRBD1. The CDR3 contains 14 residues. Germline trimming cut 6 bases from V and 7 bases from J; bases unmatched to any gene: 6. Germline V gene sequence: CDR1 MDHEN, CDR2 SYDVKM. The CDR3 spells CASRTGGTGEKLFF. As DNA, the CDR3 is TGTGCCAGCAGGACAGGGGGAACGGGTGAAAAACTGTTTTTT.

The J gene is TRBJ1-1, the V gene TRBV3-1 (or the pseudogene TRBV3-2), with D tentatively TRBD1 (6 bases). This CDR3 comprises 13 residues. V lost 4 bases to trimming and J lost 8 bases, with 14 bases between them. Germline V gene sequence: CDR1 LGHDT, CDR2 YNNKEL (reference sequence). The CDR3 region is CASSPAGTLEAFF. CDR3 DNA sequence: TGTGCCAGCAGCCCTGCCGGGACACTCGAAGCTTTCTTT.

The CDR3 loop is CASRSGTANYGYTF. In nucleotides, the CDR3 is TGCGCCAGCAGATCTGGCACAGCTAACTATGGCTACACCTTC. V and J are TRBV5-1 and TRBJ1-2, with no clear D. Germline CDR1 SGHRS, CDR2 YFSETQ. CDR3 length: 14 residues. Trimming took off 5 bases at V and 0 bases at J, with 11 bases between the two ends.

V usage is TRBV19 and J usage is TRBJ1-5; weak D call: TRBD1 (6 bases). Trimming pared 6 bases from V and 6 bases from J, leaving 15 bases between. This CDR3 region has 14 residues. CDR1 and CDR2 from the germline V gene are LNHDA and SQIVND (reference sequence). CDR3: CASRETGFGQPQHF. CDR3 nucleotides: TGTGCCAGTAGGGAAACAGGGTTTGGTCAGCCCCAGCATTTT.

The V call is TRBV2, the J call TRBJ1-2, with D possibly TRBD1 on 6 matching bases. V lost 6 bases and J lost 5, with 16 bases in between. Per the germline V gene, CDR1 is SNHLY and CDR2 is FYNNEI. The CDR3 sequence is 14 residues long. CDR3 region: CASSQTGTSYGYTF. The CDR3 DNA sequence: TGTGCCAGCAGCCAAACCGGGACAAGTTATGGCTACACCTTC. Looking up the rest from reference TRBV2 and TRBJ1-2 gives the full variable domain: EPEVTQTPSHQVTQMGQEVILRCVPISNHLYFYWYRQILGQKVEFLVSFYNNEISEKSEIFDDQFSVERPDGSNFTLKIRSTKLEDSAMYFCASSQTGTSYGYTFGSGTRLTVV.

This chain uses TRBV7-2 with TRBJ1-2; D is ambiguous. This CDR3 is built from 13 residues. Germline assignment: CDR1 SGHTA and CDR2 FQGNSA. V dropped 6 bases and J dropped 4 bases, with 12 bases sitting between them. CDR3 loop: CASRDTEFYGYTF. CDR3 bases: TGTGCCAGCAGGGATACAGAGTTCTATGGCTACACCTTC.

The rearrangement uses TRBV25-1 and TRBJ2-2; 10 positions match TRBD1. The germline V gene encodes CDR1 MGHDK and CDR2 SYGVNS. V lost 8 bases, J lost 4 bases, and 10 bases stayed unmatched. This CDR3 contains 16 residues. CDR3 coding DNA: TGTGCCAGCGCCCGGGACAGGGGAATAGGCACCGGGGAGCTGTTTTTT. This sequence encodes CASARDRGIGTGELFF.

The chain carries TRBV25-1 and TRBJ2-3; no firm D call. The CDR3 is 12 amino acids. Trimming cost V 4 bases and J 4 bases, with 6 bases left between them. CDR1 and CDR2 (germline): MGHDK, SYGVNS. The CDR3 region is CASSGEPDTQYF. The CDR3 DNA sequence: TGTGCCAGCAGTGGTGAGCCAGATACGCAGTATTTT.

The J gene is TRBJ1-2, the V gene TRBV19, with TRBD1 identical over 8 bases. Looked up from germline, CDR1 is LNHDA and CDR2 is SQIVND (reference sequence). The V segment lost 6 bases and the J segment 5 bases; nucleotides outside the gene matches: 14. The CDR3 runs 16 residues. CDR3: CASSPYEAGGWYGYTF. The CDR3 region has the DNA TGTGCCAGTAGCCCTTACGAGGCAGGGGGCTGGTATGGCTACACCTTC.

The J gene is TRBJ1-3, the V gene TRBV7-2; 8 nucleotides match TRBD1. Looked up from germline, CDR1 is SGHTA and CDR2 is FQGNSA. The CDR3 spans 16 residues. The junction had 2 bases not matched to a gene; V was cut back by 1 base and J by 0 bases. CDR3 amino acids: CASSLGDRPSGNTIYF. In nucleotides, the CDR3 is TGTGCCAGCAGCTTAGGGGACAGGCCCTCTGGAAACACCATATATTTT.